This is a list of T cell receptor beta chains from one sample in a study of glioma-infiltrating T cells after dendritic cell vaccination. Here immunoSEQ multiplex PCR was the method, and the copy in TCRdb shows in-frame clones only, minus some. The sample yields approximately 67,000 clones, around 81% seen once. The sample here was blood, taken before dendritic cell vaccination. All receptors come from a human donor with glioblastoma. Both conserved end residues are part of each CDR3. Fields, in order: V gene, D gene, J gene, clone size, CDR3 length, CDR3 DNA, CDR3 protein. The D gene is left open where the match is weak. Size is omitted from some rows. Given values are once, few, many or a class for expanded clones.

>TRBV27|NA|TRBJ2-6|NA|13
TGTGCCAGCAGTTCGGTCAGGGCCAACGTCCTGACTTTC
CASSSVRANVLTF
>TRBV7-9|NA|TRBJ1-2|NA|12
TGTGCCAGCAGCACAGAGAACTATGGCTACACCTTC
CASSTENYGYTF
>TRBV19|NA|TRBJ1-5|NA|16
TGTGCCAGTAGTATAAAGCCGGGGAGGGGATGGCAGCCCCAGCATTTT
CASSIKPGRGWQPQHF
>TRBV19|NA|TRBJ2-3|NA|13
TGTGCCAGTAGTATCGCGGGGACCGATACGCAGTATTTT
CASSIAGTDTQYF
>TRBV23-1|TRBD2|TRBJ2-1|once|13
TGCGCCAGCAGGACTAGCGGGGACTATGAGCAGTTCTTC
CASRTSGDYEQFF
>TRBV5-4|NA|TRBJ1-1|NA|12
TGTGCCAGCAGCTTGGCCGCGGGTGAAGCTTTCTTT
CASSLAAGEAFF
>TRBV19|TRBD1|TRBJ1-5|NA|15
TGTGCCAGTACCTCACAGGGGGTCGGCAATCAGCCCCAGCATTTT
CASTSQGVGNQPQHF
>TRBV14|NA|TRBJ1-1|NA|13
TGTGCCAGCAGCCACCGACCAGGTGGGGAAGCTTTCTTT
CASSHRPGGEAFF
>TRBV12-5|NA|TRBJ1-3|NA|13
TGTGCTAGTGGATGGAGCTCTGGAAACACCATATATTTT
CASGWSSGNTIYF
>TRBV5-4|NA|TRBJ2-5|NA|14
TGTGCCAGCAGCTTGGCCGGAGCCGAAGAGACCCAGTACTTC
CASSLAGAEETQYF
>TRBV5-6|NA|TRBJ2-7|once|14
TGTGCCAGCAGCGAGCAGGGGCAAGACCACGAGCAGTACTTC
CASSEQGQDHEQYF
>TRBV7-3|TRBD1|TRBJ1-1|NA|17
TGTGCCAGCAGCTTGGGACAGTCATTCCCCATGAACACTGAAGCTTTCTTT
CASSLGQSFPMNTEAFF
>TRBV6-5|NA|TRBJ1-2|NA|15
TGTGCCAGCAGTCCTCAACTTGACAGAGGTTATGGCTACACCTTC
CASSPQLDRGYGYTF
>TRBV2|NA|TRBJ1-2|NA|13
TGTGCCAGCAGTCAGGGCCTAATCTATGGCTACACCTTC
CASSQGLIYGYTF
>TRBV11-1|TRBD2|TRBJ2-3|once|15
TGTGCCAGCACCCTCCTAGCGGGGAACACAGATACGCAGTATTTT
CASTLLAGNTDTQYF
>TRBV7-3|TRBD1|TRBJ1-2|NA|17
TGTGCCAGCAGAGTTCCTCCACAGGGGAAGCTGAGCTATGGCTACACCTTC
CASRVPPQGKLSYGYTF
>TRBV29-1|TRBD1|TRBJ2-7|NA|14
TGCAGCGTTGTGCAGGGGGCCCACTCCTACGAGCAGTACTTC
CSVVQGAHSYEQYF
>TRBV5-8|TRBD1|TRBJ1-5|NA|16
TGTGCCAGCAGAAAACCCGACAGGGAGGGCAATCAGCCCCAGCATTTT
CASRKPDREGNQPQHF
>TRBV5-1|NA|TRBJ2-7|NA|12
TGCGCCAGCAGTTCGGAGGTAAGCGAGCAGTACTTC
CASSSEVSEQYF
>TRBV19|NA|TRBJ2-6|NA|19
TGTGCCAGTAGTATTGGGCAGGGAGGTAGTTCACGTGGGGCCAACGTCCTGACTTTC
CASSIGQGGSSRGANVLTF
>TRBV15|NA|TRBJ2-4|NA|12
TGTGCCACCAGCAGGATCCCCGGCATTCAGTACTTC
CATSRIPGIQYF
>TRBV11-2|NA|TRBJ1-1|NA|15
TGTGCCAGCAGCTTAGGGGGGAGGGTGTCGCCTGAAGCTTTCTTT
CASSLGGRVSPEAFF
>TRBV30|TRBD1|TRBJ1-2|NA|13
TGTGCCTGTTCGACAGGGATTAACTATGGCTACACCTTC
CACSTGINYGYTF
>TRBV2|NA|TRBJ1-3|NA|13
TGTGCCAGCACCTACGCCGGTGGAAACACCATATATTTT
CASTYAGGNTIYF
>TRBV7-2|TRBD1|TRBJ2-7|NA|14
TGTGCCAGCAGCTTACTACAGGGGGCATACGAGCAGTACTTC
CASSLLQGAYEQYF
>TRBV7-3|NA|TRBJ2-1|NA|14
TGTGCCAGCAGGAGGTTGGAGGCGGACAATGAGCAGTTCTTC
CASRRLEADNEQFF
>TRBV19|NA|TRBJ2-2|few|15
TGTGCCAGTAGGCGACAGGCATTGGAACCCGGGGAGCTGTTTTTT
CASRRQALEPGELFF
>TRBV10-3|TRBD1|TRBJ1-1|NA|14
TGTGCCATCAGTGGATCAACAGGGGTAACTGAAGCTTTCTTT
CAISGSTGVTEAFF
>TRBV5-1|TRBD1|TRBJ1-6|few|15
TGCGCCAGCAAACCTACAAACAGGGGTCATTCACCCCTCCACTTT
CASKPTNRGHSPLHF
>TRBV30|NA|TRBJ1-4|NA|14
TGTGCCTGGAACGGAGGGACCAAGACTGAAAAACTGTTTTTT
CAWNGGTKTEKLFF
>TRBV5-1|NA|TRBJ2-2|NA|14
TGCGCCAGCAATGTACAGGGGAACACCGGGGAGCTGTTTTTT
CASNVQGNTGELFF
>TRBV7-9|NA|TRBJ1-2|few|13
TGTGCCAGCAGCACCCCGGACACCTATGGCTACACCTTC
CASSTPDTYGYTF
>TRBV4-3|NA|TRBJ1-3|NA|16
TGCGCCAGCAGCCAAGACCCGTTTAGCTCTGGAAACACCATATATTTT
CASSQDPFSSGNTIYF
>TRBV9|TRBD1|TRBJ1-4|once|14
TGTGCCAGCAGCGTAACAGGGGGAAGTGAAAAACTGTTTTTT
CASSVTGGSEKLFF
>TRBV6-4|TRBD2|TRBJ2-3|few|15
TGTGCCAGCAGTCCAACTAGCGGGGGCACAGATACGCAGTATTTT
CASSPTSGGTDTQYF
>TRBV6-5|NA|TRBJ1-6|once|14
TGTGCCAGCAGTTACAACAGGGTAAACTCACCCCTCCACTTT
CASSYNRVNSPLHF
>TRBV18|TRBD1|TRBJ1-1|NA|16
TGTGCCAGCTCACCCGGACAGGTTGCGGTGAACACTGAAGCTTTCTTT
CASSPGQVAVNTEAFF
>TRBV11-2|TRBD1|TRBJ2-5|once|16
TGTGCCAGCAGACAACCGGGGACAGGGGGTTTAGAGACCCAGTACTTC
CASRQPGTGGLETQYF
>TRBV5-4|TRBD1|TRBJ1-2|NA|19
TGTGCCAGCAGCTTGGGGCTTGGGGGGACAGGGACAATTAACTATGGCTACACCTTC
CASSLGLGGTGTINYGYTF
>TRBV9|NA|TRBJ1-1|once|13
TGTGCCAGCAGCGGATTAGTGAACACTGAAGCTTTCTTT
CASSGLVNTEAFF
>TRBV11-3|TRBD2|TRBJ2-7|NA|14
TGTGCCAGCAGCCCACGGGGGGGGGTGGACGAGCAGTACTTC
CASSPRGGVDEQYF
>TRBV6-5|NA|TRBJ1-5|NA|15
TGTGCCAGCAGTTACTCGAACAGCCGCAATCAGCCCCAGCATTTT
CASSYSNSRNQPQHF
>TRBV11-2|NA|TRBJ2-3|NA|14
TGTGCCAGCAGCTTAGTGGGGGCCTCAGATACGCAGTATTTT
CASSLVGASDTQYF
>TRBV2|NA|TRBJ2-5|NA|11
TGTGCCAGCAGTGGCGACAAGACCCAGTACTTC
CASSGDKTQYF
>TRBV29-1|TRBD1|TRBJ1-4|once|15
TGCAGCGTTGGATCCCGGGACAGGAAAAATGAAAAACTGTTTTTT
CSVGSRDRKNEKLFF
>TRBV4-3|NA|TRBJ1-1|NA|11
TGCGCCAGCAGCCAATTCGGTGAAGCTTTCTTT
CASSQFGEAFF
>TRBV11-2|NA|TRBJ1-2|NA|13
TGTGCCAGCAGTCAAACCGGGGAGCGTGGCTACACCTTC
CASSQTGERGYTF
>TRBV9|TRBD1|TRBJ2-1|NA|13
TGTGCCAGCAGCTTTCTTGACAGGGGATTGCAGTTCTTC
CASSFLDRGLQFF
>TRBV7-8|TRBD1|TRBJ2-7|once|12
TGTGCCAGCCGGGACAGGGAGTACGAGCAGTACTTC
CASRDREYEQYF
>TRBV11-2|TRBD2|TRBJ2-5|NA|17
TGTGCCAGCAGCTTAGTGGGTGGCGGGGGGGCCTCAGAGACCCAGTACTTC
CASSLVGGGGASETQYF
>TRBV7-3|TRBD1|TRBJ1-1|NA|14
TGTGCCAGCAGCCCGGGACAGGGGAGCACTGAAGCTTTCTTT
CASSPGQGSTEAFF
>TRBV5-1|NA|TRBJ1-4|NA|14
TGCGCCAGCAGCGCAGGACATGAATATGAAAAACTGTTTTTT
CASSAGHEYEKLFF